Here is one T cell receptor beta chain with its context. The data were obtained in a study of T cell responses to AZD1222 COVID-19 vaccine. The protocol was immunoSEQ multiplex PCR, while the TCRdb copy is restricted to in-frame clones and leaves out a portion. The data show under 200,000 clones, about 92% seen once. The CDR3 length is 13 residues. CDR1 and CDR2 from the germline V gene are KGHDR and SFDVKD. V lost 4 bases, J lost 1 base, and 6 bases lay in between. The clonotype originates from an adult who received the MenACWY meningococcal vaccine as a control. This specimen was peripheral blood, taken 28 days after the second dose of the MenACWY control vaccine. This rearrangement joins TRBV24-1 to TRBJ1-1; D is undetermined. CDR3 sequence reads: CATSEQRNTEAFF. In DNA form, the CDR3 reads TGTGCCACCAGTGAACAAAGGAACACTGAAGCTTTCTTT.